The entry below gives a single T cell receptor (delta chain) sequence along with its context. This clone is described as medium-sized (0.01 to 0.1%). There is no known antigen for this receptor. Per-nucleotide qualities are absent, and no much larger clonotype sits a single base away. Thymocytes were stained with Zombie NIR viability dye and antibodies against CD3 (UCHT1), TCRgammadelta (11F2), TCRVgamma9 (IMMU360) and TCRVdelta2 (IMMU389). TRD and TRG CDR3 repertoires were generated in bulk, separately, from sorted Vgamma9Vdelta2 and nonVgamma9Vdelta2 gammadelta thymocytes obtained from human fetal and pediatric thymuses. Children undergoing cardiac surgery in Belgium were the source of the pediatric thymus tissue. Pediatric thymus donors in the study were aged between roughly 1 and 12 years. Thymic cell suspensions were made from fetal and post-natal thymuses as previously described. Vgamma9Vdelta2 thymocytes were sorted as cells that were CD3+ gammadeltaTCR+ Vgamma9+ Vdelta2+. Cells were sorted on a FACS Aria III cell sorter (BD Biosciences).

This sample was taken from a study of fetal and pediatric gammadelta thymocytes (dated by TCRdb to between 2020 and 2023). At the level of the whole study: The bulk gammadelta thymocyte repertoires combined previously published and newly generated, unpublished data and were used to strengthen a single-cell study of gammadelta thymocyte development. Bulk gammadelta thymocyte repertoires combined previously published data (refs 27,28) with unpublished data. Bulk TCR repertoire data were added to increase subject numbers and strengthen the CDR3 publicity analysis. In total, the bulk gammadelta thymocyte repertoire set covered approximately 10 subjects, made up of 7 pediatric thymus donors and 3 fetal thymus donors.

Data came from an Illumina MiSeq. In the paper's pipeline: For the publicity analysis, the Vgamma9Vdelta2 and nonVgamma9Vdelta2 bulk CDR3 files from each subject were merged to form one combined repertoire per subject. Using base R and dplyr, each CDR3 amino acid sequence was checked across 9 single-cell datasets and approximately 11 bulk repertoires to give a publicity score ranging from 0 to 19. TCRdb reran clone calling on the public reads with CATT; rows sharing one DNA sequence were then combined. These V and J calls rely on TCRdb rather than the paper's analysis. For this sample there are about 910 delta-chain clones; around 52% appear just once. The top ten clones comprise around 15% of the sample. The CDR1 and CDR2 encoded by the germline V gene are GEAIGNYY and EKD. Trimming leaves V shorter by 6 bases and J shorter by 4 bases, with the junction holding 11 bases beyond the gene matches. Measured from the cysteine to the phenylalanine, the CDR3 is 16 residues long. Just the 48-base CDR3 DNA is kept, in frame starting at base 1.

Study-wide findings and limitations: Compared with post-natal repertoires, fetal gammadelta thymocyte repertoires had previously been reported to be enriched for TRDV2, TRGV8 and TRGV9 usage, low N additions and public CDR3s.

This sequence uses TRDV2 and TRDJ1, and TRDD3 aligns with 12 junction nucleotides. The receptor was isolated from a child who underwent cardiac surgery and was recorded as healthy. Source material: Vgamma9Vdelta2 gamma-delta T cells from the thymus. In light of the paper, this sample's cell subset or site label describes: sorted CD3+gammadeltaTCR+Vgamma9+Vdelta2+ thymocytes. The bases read TGTGCCTGTCTCGCACTTACTGGGGGATACAACGATAAACTCATCTTT. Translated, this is CACLALTGGYNDKLIF.